This T cell receptor beta chain was found in a study of blood T cells in healthy people across ages. Study outcomes and limitations: It was not possible, with unsorted PBMCs, to conclusively compare naive and antigen-experienced cells. CMV status of donors was unknown, possibly confounding expanded clonotype changes. Older age coincided with a roughly linear decline in TCR beta diversity per million T cells. Estimates of diversity drawn from one million T cells were considered underestimates.

Regarding this clonotype: Its antigen is unknown.

The CDR3 has 18 amino acids. Germline V gene sequence: CDR1 DFQATT, CDR2 SNEGSKA (reference sequence). Trimming left V 6 bases short and J 0 bases short, with 24 bases between. A J-beta primer mix and a sample-barcoded 5' primer were used in a second PCR of about 6 to 12 cycles. Via MiXCR, TCRdb re-called the 5' RACE reads, giving one row per CDR3 protein. Here the sample spans 1.8 million or so distinct CDR3 sequences, approximately 40% being singletons. This TCR came from a human donor in good health. The chain employs TRBV20-1 and TRBJ2-1; D could derive from TRBD1 or TRBD2 (5 bases each). Sequencing used blood. CDR3 sequence reads: CSAHVLGTALSSYNEQFF. CDR3 bases: TGCAGTGCCCACGTACTAGGGACGGCCTTAAGCTCCTACAATGAGCAGTTCTTC.